The clone carrying this T cell receptor (beta chain) has a count of ten or more. The antigen is not known. Described time point: sample taken at primary tumor resection. The CDR3 loop spans 12 amino acids. The germline CDR1 and CDR2 sequences are SQVTM and ANQGSEA. The V end was cut by 4 bases, the J end by 6 bases, with 13 bases between. The sample belongs to a study of spatial heterogeneity in lung cancer. Overall study: A module score for T cells, taken from matched bulk RNA-seq, correlated strongly with TCR transcript counts in tumor regions. Study-level results: Expanded alpha and beta TCR counts within tumors tracked tumor mutation counts.

MiXCR, run by TCRdb on the 5' RACE reads, gives a single entry per CDR3 protein. The table has 13,000 to 15,000 distinct CDR3 sequences, approximately 4.5% seen once. The receptor was derived from a female donor with early-stage non-small cell lung cancer. Sequenced here: lung tumor tissue, sampled at surgery. V usage is TRBV29-1 and J usage is TRBJ2-7, with D perhaps TRBD1 (6 bases). The CDR3 DNA follows: TGCAGCGTTGCACAGGGAAGGAGCGAGCAGTACTTC. Amino acid sequence: CSVAQGRSEQYF.